The clone carrying this T cell receptor beta chain has just a few counts. Its target is unknown. The data derive from a study of T cells after yellow fever vaccination. Study results and caveats: The study noted that FACS-sorted repertoires could contain abundant clonotypes contaminating from the bulk population. Relatively few clonotypes were ones that appeared in both CD4 and CD8 compartments. By day 5 rather than day 15, the secondary response had peaked, though it was weaker.

As TCR cDNA was made by 5'RACE template switching, a universal primer site and UMIs were added. TCRdb passed the 5' RACE reads through MiXCR, listing each CDR3 protein once. The sample yields approximately 340,000 distinct CDR3 sequences, about 8.7% seen once. The V end was cut by 6 bases, the J end by 0 bases, with 17 bases between. Germline assignment: CDR1 MNHEY and CDR2 SMNVEV (reference sequence). This CDR3 is built from 16 residues. The rearrangement uses TRBV27 and TRBJ1-2, with D unclear. The source is a man aged 18 to 35 who received the YFV17D yellow fever vaccine. The material was PBMCs, obtained on the day of the first yellow fever vaccination. The CDR3 bases are TGTGCCAGCAGGGGATTGTGGGGAGAGCCTAACTATGGCTACACCTTC. Protein product: CASRGLWGEPNYGYTF.